A single sample is the source of the 32 T cell receptor beta chains below, sequenced in a study of cytomegalovirus exposure and HLA in healthy donors. Primers: 60 Vbeta forward and 13 Jbeta reverse. Data came from immunoSEQ multiplex PCR; TCRdb stores just in-frame clones and leaves some out. The table has some 140,000 clones, about 80% seen once; the top ten hold roughly 13%. Sequencing used PBMCs. These TCRs come from a man younger than 45 in good health and CMV-seropositive.

The chain has TRBV14 and TRBJ2-3, with TRBD1 as a possible D gene (6 bases). The CDR3 loop spans 16 amino acids. CDR1 and CDR2 (germline): SGHDN, FVKESK. Trimming took off 3 bases at V and 0 bases at J, with 13 bases between the two ends. DNA of the CDR3: TGTGCCAGCAGCCACCTGGACAGCCCTAGCACAGATACGCAGTATTTT. Translation: CASSHLDSPSTDTQYF.

Concerning this clone: The junction and the germline gene differ at one end; a read error may be behind it. V usage is TRBV6-1 and J usage is TRBJ1-2, with D perhaps matching TRBD1 (6 bases). The length of the CDR3 is 18 residues. Germline assignment: CDR1 MNHNS and CDR2 SASEGT. The CDR3 region has the DNA TGTGCCAGCAGTGTCAAGGGGGAGTTGGGGGAGACGGCCTATGGCTACCCCTTC. Amino acid sequence: CASSVKGELGETAYGYPF.

The J gene is TRBJ2-1, the V gene TRBV7-9; TRBD1 aligns across 10 bases. The CDR3 totals 16 residues. Germline lookup yields CDR1 SEHNR and CDR2 FQNEAQ (reference sequence). The V segment lost 5 bases and the J segment 9 bases; nucleotides outside the gene matches: 13. CDR3 region: CASSRGQGIMLGEQFF. The CDR3 bases are TGTGCCAGCAGCAGGGGACAGGGGATTATGTTGGGTGAGCAGTTCTTC.

The chain couples TRBV27 to TRBJ2-2; TRBD2 might be the D (6 bases). This CDR3 has 13 residues. CDR1 is MNHEY and CDR2 is SMNVEV in the germline V gene (reference sequence). The ends were cut back, 2 bases at V and 5 bases at J, with 6 bases in the middle. The CDR3 nucleotides read TGTGCCAGCAGTTTACTAGCGACCGGGGAGCTGTTTTTT. Translating gives CASSLLATGELFF.

This clone was seen a handful of times. The chain recombines TRBV5-1 with TRBJ1-5; maybe TRBD1 (5 bases). This CDR3 is 18 amino acids long. From germline, CDR1 is SGHRS and CDR2 YFSETQ. V lost 9 bases to trimming and J lost 3 bases, with 28 bases between them. The CDR3 here is CATPKRAGPPSSNQPQHF. CDR3 DNA sequence: TGCGCCACCCCGAAGAGGGCGGGGCCGCCGTCGTCCAATCAGCCCCAGCATTTT.

V gene TRBV14 combines with J gene TRBJ1-5; D is ambiguous. Per the germline V gene, CDR1 is SGHDN and CDR2 is FVKESK. This CDR3 is built from 14 residues. The V end lost 0 bases, the J end lost 0 bases, and 3 bases lay between the germline ends. The CDR3 loop is CASSQEHSNQPQHF. The CDR3 DNA reads as TGTGCCAGCAGCCAAGAACATAGCAATCAGCCCCAGCATTTT.

This sequence joins TRBV27 and TRBJ2-7; TRBD2 aligns across 14 bases. Unmatched junction bases numbered 6, after V lost 8 bases and J lost 3 bases. The length of the CDR3 is 15 residues. Germline assignment: CDR1 MNHEY and CDR2 SMNVEV (reference sequence). CDR3 nucleotides: TGTGCCAGCGGGGGGACTAGCGGGGGACGCTACGAGCAGTACTTC. Translation gives CASGGTSGGRYEQYF.

This chain links TRBV5-1 with TRBJ2-5, with D possibly being TRBD2 (6 bases). The J call may not be correct, given that the DNA end is closer to TRBJ2-7. The CDR3 covers 16 residues. CDR1 and CDR2 from the germline V gene are SGHRS and YFSETQ. CDR3 region: CASSLWAGRADYEQYF. The CDR3, as DNA: TGCGCCAGCAGCTTGTGGGCGGGACGAGCCGACTACGAGCAGTACTTC.

This clone was picked up a small number of times. The chain combines TRBV5-6 with TRBJ2-7; D possibly corresponds to TRBD1 (6 bases). The CDR3 runs to 14 residues. V lost 2 bases to trimming and J lost 9 bases, with 18 bases between them. CDR1 is SGHDT, CDR2 YYEEEE, per germline. Here the CDR3 DNA reads TGTGCCAGCAGCTTCGGGACACTCAATGGAGGGCAGTACTTC. Translating it yields CASSFGTLNGGQYF.

This rearrangement joins TRBV7-9 to TRBJ2-7, with TRBD1 identical over 10 bases. Germline CDR1 reads SEHNR; CDR2 reads FQNEAQ (reference sequence). The CDR3 spans 16 residues. J was trimmed by 5 bases and V by 1 base; bases with no gene match: 8. CDR3 loop: CASSLEPGTGAHEQYF. The DNA for the CDR3 is TGTGCCAGCAGCTTAGAGCCGGGGACAGGGGCCCACGAGCAGTACTTC.

The chain combines TRBV5-1 with TRBJ2-7; D might be TRBD1 (6 bases). This CDR3 has 15 residues. V was shortened by 0 bases and J by 0 bases, with 10 bases between the two germline ends. Per the germline V gene, CDR1 is SGHRS and CDR2 is YFSETQ. CDR3 DNA sequence: TGCGCCAGCAGCTTGGCCGGGACATCCTCCTACGAGCAGTACTTC. Translation gives CASSLAGTSSYEQYF.

V usage is TRBV6-5 and J usage is TRBJ2-4; possible D gene TRBD1, 6 bases. The CDR3 is 15 amino acids. Per the germline V gene, CDR1 is MNHEY and CDR2 is SVGAGI. V dropped 8 bases and J dropped 2 bases, with 16 bases sitting between them. CDR3 sequence reads: CASSWGPGTKNIQYF. In nucleotides, the CDR3 is TGTGCCAGCTCCTGGGGGCCGGGTACCAAAAACATTCAGTACTTC.

The chain recombines TRBV28 with TRBJ1-3, with 8 bases matching TRBD1. This CDR3 is 15 amino acids long. The trim removed 5 bases at V and 4 bases at J, leaving 7 bases unmatched. Germline V gene sequence: CDR1 MDHEN, CDR2 SYDVKM. This CDR3 reads CASSLLDRAGNTIYF. CDR3 bases: TGTGCCAGCAGTCTACTGGACAGGGCGGGAAACACCATATATTTT.

The genes are TRBV2 and TRBJ2-7; 15 bases are a match to TRBD2. This CDR3 spans 17 amino acids. V gave up 2 bases and J gave up 5 bases; unmatched junction bases: 7. Germline lookup yields CDR1 SNHLY and CDR2 FYNNEI. CDR3 residues: CASSEPLGLAGGNEQYF. CDR3 nucleotide sequence: TGTGCCAGCAGTGAACCTCTAGGACTAGCGGGAGGGAACGAGCAGTACTTC. Looking up the rest from reference TRBV2 and TRBJ2-7 gives the full variable domain: EPEVTQTPSHQVTQMGQEVILRCVPISNHLYFYWYRQILGQKVEFLVSFYNNEISEKSEIFDDQFSVERPDGSNFTLKIRSTKLEDSAMYFCASSEPLGLAGGNEQYFGPGTRLTVT.

This clone was seen a single time. The V call is TRBV2, the J call TRBJ2-2; 7 bases line up with TRBD1. This CDR3 has 15 amino acids. Losses at the gene ends were 6 bases for V and 1 base for J; bases not matched to a gene: 5. Looked up from germline, CDR1 is SNHLY and CDR2 is FYNNEI. CDR3 in DNA: TGTGCCAGCAGATGGGGACAGCAGAACACCGGGGAGCTGTTTTTT. Encoded protein: CASRWGQQNTGELFF.

The rearrangement links TRBV7-9 to TRBJ2-5, with 9 bases matching TRBD1. Germline loops: CDR1 SEHNR, CDR2 FQNEAQ (reference sequence). The CDR3 length is 15 residues. Trimming removed 1 base from V and 3 bases from J; junction bases left unmatched: 3. CDR3 sequence: CASSLVQGAKETQYF. The CDR3 nucleotides are TGTGCCAGCAGCTTAGTACAGGGGGCTAAAGAGACCCAGTACTTC. The full variable domain, rest sourced from reference TRBV7-9 and TRBJ2-5, is DTGVSQNPRHKITKRGQNVTFRCDPISEHNRLYWYRQTLGQGPEFLTYFQNEAQLEKSRLLSDRFSAERPKGSFSTLEIQRTEQGDSAMYLCASSLVQGAKETQYFGPGTRLLVL.

The chain joins TRBV27 to TRBJ2-7; maybe TRBD2 (7 bases). V lost 6 bases and J 3 bases, leaving 12 bases between the germline ends. The CDR3 totals 13 residues. The germline gives CDR1 MNHEY, CDR2 SMNVEV (reference sequence). The CDR3 reads CASSGGGVYEQYF. CDR3 in DNA: TGTGCCAGCAGCGGAGGGGGGGTCTACGAGCAGTACTTC.

The rearrangement joins TRBV2 to TRBJ2-1; 9 positions agree with TRBD1. CDR1 and CDR2 from the germline V gene are SNHLY and FYNNEI. The junction had 9 bases not matched to a gene; V was cut back by 6 bases and J by 6 bases. This CDR3 has 15 amino acids. The CDR3 reads CASRTTGGSFNEQFF. The DNA of the CDR3 is TGTGCCAGCAGGACGACAGGGGGAAGTTTCAATGAGCAGTTCTTC.

This chain links TRBV27 with TRBJ2-3, with 13 nucleotides matching TRBD2. The V gene's germline CDR1 is MNHEY and CDR2 SMNVEV (reference sequence). The V gene end was trimmed by 3 bases and the J gene end by 2 bases; junction bases not matched to a gene: 11. CDR3 length: 19 residues. CDR3 nucleotide sequence: TGTGCCAGCAGTTTCCTGCCCGGGACTAGCGGGATGTTCACAGATACGCAGTATTTT. It is translated as CASSFLPGTSGMFTDTQYF.

This clone was found a few times. The J gene is TRBJ1-1, the V gene TRBV10-3; 9 bases match TRBD1. CDR1 is ENHRY and CDR2 is SYGVKD in the germline V gene. Trimming at V came to 11 bases and at J to 1 base, leaving 5 bases not matched to a gene. The CDR3 has 13 amino acids. The CDR3 DNA follows: TGTGCCGCCAAGGACAGGGGGAACACTGAAGCTTTCTTT. As protein: CAAKDRGNTEAFF.

The V call is TRBV4-2, the J call TRBJ2-5; 9 positions agree with TRBD2. Trimming removed 0 bases from V and 7 bases from J; junction bases left unmatched: 15. The V gene's germline CDR1 is LGHNA and CDR2 YNFKEQ. This CDR3 region has 18 residues. DNA for the CDR3: TGTGCCAGCAGCCAAGACGGGGCAGGGCGGGGGGGAAGGGGGACCCAGTACTTC. Translating gives CASSQDGAGRGGRGTQYF.

The chain has TRBV6-5 and TRBJ1-1, with 7 nucleotides matching TRBD1. The germline CDR1 and CDR2 sequences are MNHEY and SVGAGI. CDR3 length: 14 amino acids. The trim removed 7 bases at V and 3 bases at J, leaving 8 bases unmatched. CDR3 in amino acids: CASTRGTAYTEAFF. DNA of the CDR3: TGTGCCAGCACCCGCGGGACAGCCTACACTGAAGCTTTCTTT.

V gene TRBV5-4 combines with J gene TRBJ2-7; 10 nucleotides line up with TRBD2. The length of the CDR3 is 15 residues. Germline CDR1 and CDR2: SGHNT and YYREEE (reference sequence). J gave up 3 bases and V 3 bases, and 6 bases lay outside the gene matches. CDR3 coding DNA: TGTGCCAGCAGCTATTCTTCTAGCGGGAGCTACGAGCAGTACTTC. Its translation is CASSYSSSGSYEQYF. The full variable domain, with the rest looked up from reference TRBV5-4 and TRBJ2-7, is ETGVTQSPTHLIKTRGQQVTLRCSSQSGHNTVSWYQQALGQGPQFIFQYYREEENGRGNFPPRFSGLQFPNYSSELNVNALELDDSALYLCASSYSSSGSYEQYFGPGTRLTVT.

The chain employs TRBV10-2 and TRBJ2-7; TRBD2 is a possible D gene (6 bases). Trimming removed 4 bases at V and 6 bases at J, with 13 bases between. Germline assignment: CDR1 WSHSY and CDR2 SAAADI. The CDR3 totals 13 residues. The CDR3 region is CASSVLGGVEQYF. CDR3 DNA sequence: TGCGCCAGCAGTGTTCTCGGGGGAGTCGAGCAGTACTTC.

A few counts support this clone. V is TRBV9 and J is TRBJ2-1; TRBD2 aligns across 8 bases. The germline V gene encodes CDR1 SGDLS and CDR2 YYNGEE. This CDR3 region has 14 residues. With V trimmed by 7 bases and J by 10 bases, 13 bases remained unmatched. In DNA form, the CDR3 reads TGTGCCAGCGGGGGGGGGACTAGGGGGTTGGAGCAGTTCTTC. It yields the protein CASGGGTRGLEQFF. Looking up the rest from reference TRBV9 and TRBJ2-1 gives the full variable domain: DSGVTQTPKHLITATGQRVTLRCSPRSGDLSVYWYQQSLDQGLQFLIQYYNGEERAKGNILERFSAQQFPDLHSELNLSSLELGDSALYFCASGGGTRGLEQFFGPGTRLTVL.

This chain connects TRBV6-1 to TRBJ2-1; 8 nucleotides align to TRBD2. Germline V gives CDR1 MNHNS, CDR2 SASEGT. V trimming: 7 bases; J trimming: 9 bases; junction bases outside the gene matches: 11. The CDR3 has 14 amino acids. CDR3: CASNLEAGVGEQFF. The DNA of the CDR3 is TGTGCCAGCAATCTAGAAGCGGGAGTAGGTGAGCAGTTCTTC.

CDR3 residues: CASSPTSGSDEQFF. Here the CDR3 DNA reads TGTGCCAGCAGCCCGACTAGCGGGAGTGATGAGCAGTTCTTC. The rearrangement joins TRBV7-3 to TRBJ2-1; 12 positions agree with TRBD2. J lost 8 bases, V lost 5 bases, and 4 bases had no gene match. CDR1 is SGHTA and CDR2 is FQGTGA in the germline V gene. The CDR3 totals 14 residues.

The chain uses TRBV27 and TRBJ1-6; 9 nucleotides match TRBD1. Germline V gene data show CDR1 as MNHEY and CDR2 as SMNVEV (reference sequence). The CDR3 is made up of 17 amino acids. Trimming took 6 bases from V and 0 from J; bases not matched to a gene: 6. The CDR3 DNA is TGTGCCAGCAGCTCTACAGGGGGCATCTCCTATAATTCACCCCTCCACTTT. Translation gives CASSSTGGISYNSPLHF.

The gene calls are TRBV25-1 and TRBJ2-1, with D tentatively TRBD1 (5 bases). V gave up 5 bases and J gave up 0 bases, with 17 bases separating them. The CDR3 has 17 residues. Germline CDR1 reads MGHDK; CDR2 reads SYGVNS. CDR3 nucleotide sequence: TGTGCCAGCAGTATTCTCACAGGCGTAAGCTCCTACAATGAGCAGTTCTTC. Amino acid sequence: CASSILTGVSSYNEQFF.

The V call is TRBV28, the J call TRBJ2-1; 11 bases match TRBD2. Germline trimming cut 9 bases from V and 4 bases from J; bases unmatched to any gene: 2. The CDR3 is made up of 13 amino acids. Germline loops: CDR1 MDHEN, CDR2 SYDVKM. CDR3 region: CASLAGGYNEQFF. For the CDR3, the DNA is TGTGCCAGTCTAGCGGGGGGATACAATGAGCAGTTCTTC. Full variable domain (rest looked up from reference TRBV28 and TRBJ2-1): DVKVTQSSRYLVKRTGEKVFLECVQDMDHENMFWYRQDPGLGLRLIYFSYDVKMKEKGDIPEGYSVSREKKERFSLILESASTNQTSMYLCASLAGGYNEQFFGPGTRLTVL.

The chain employs TRBV5-6 and TRBJ1-2; TRBD1 matches 7 bases. The germline V gene encodes CDR1 SGHDT and CDR2 YYEEEE. V was pared by 3 bases and J by 6 bases, with 8 bases of the junction left unmatched. The CDR3 has 14 residues. This CDR3 is CASSWVDRFDGYTF. DNA for the CDR3: TGTGCCAGCAGCTGGGTGGACAGGTTCGATGGCTACACCTTC.

The chain couples TRBV18 to TRBJ2-3, with 7 bases identical to TRBD2. Germline assignment: CDR1 KGHSH and CDR2 LQKENI. This CDR3 spans 15 amino acids. Trimming cost V 3 bases and J 5 bases; bases outside gene matches: 8. CDR3 in amino acids: CASSPLAGEVDTQYF. The CDR3 DNA sequence: TGTGCCAGCTCACCCCTGGCGGGAGAGGTAGATACGCAGTATTTT.